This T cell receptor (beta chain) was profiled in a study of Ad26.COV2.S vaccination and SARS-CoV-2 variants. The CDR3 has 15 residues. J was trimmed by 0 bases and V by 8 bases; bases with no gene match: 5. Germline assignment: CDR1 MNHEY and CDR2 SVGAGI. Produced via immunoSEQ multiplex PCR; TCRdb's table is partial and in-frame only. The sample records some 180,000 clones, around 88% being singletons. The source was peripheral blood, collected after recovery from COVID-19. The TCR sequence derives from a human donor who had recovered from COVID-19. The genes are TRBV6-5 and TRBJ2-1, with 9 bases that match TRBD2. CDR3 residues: CASGLSGSSYNEQFF. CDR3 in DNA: TGTGCCAGCGGCCTTAGCGGGAGCTCCTACAATGAGCAGTTCTTC.